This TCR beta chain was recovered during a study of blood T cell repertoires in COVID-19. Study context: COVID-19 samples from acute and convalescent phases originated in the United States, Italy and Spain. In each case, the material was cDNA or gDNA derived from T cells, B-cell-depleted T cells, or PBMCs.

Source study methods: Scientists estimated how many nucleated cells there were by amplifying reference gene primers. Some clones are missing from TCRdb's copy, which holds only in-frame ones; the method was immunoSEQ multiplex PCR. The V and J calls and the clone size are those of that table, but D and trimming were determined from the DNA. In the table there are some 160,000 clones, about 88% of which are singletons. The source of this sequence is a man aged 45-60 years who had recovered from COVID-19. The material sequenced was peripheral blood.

The CDR3 nucleotides are TGCACCAGCAGCCGGCAGAAGGGGGACAGGCGTCAGCCCCAGCATTTT. Protein product: CTSSRQKGDRRQPQHF. This chain links TRBV1 with TRBJ1-5; TRBD1 was called by the table and not checked on the DNA. TRBV1 is shown as a pseudogene. This CDR3 spans 16 amino acids.